In its sample, the clone carrying this T cell receptor beta chain was seen once. The sample comes from a study of T cell changes during pregnancy in multiple sclerosis. TCRdb keeps only in-frame clones here, not all; method: immunoSEQ multiplex PCR. The sample has approximately 130,000 clones, 90% to 95% seen once; the top ten hold 6.2%. Per germline, CDR1 SGHRS and CDR2 YFSETQ. The V and J ends lost 7 bases and 6 bases respectively, with 20 bases between them. This CDR3 has 16 residues. This clonotype was sampled from a female donor with multiple sclerosis, enrolled in a pregnancy study. This chain joins TRBV5-1 and TRBJ1-6; the D gene is possibly TRBD1 (5 bases). Sequencing used peripheral blood, obtained before pregnancy. The CDR3 is CASASLTGTGNSPLHF. The CDR3 DNA reads as TGCGCCAGCGCGTCCCTTACCGGGACTGGTAATTCACCCCTCCACTTT.